This T cell receptor (beta chain) came from a study of T cells after yellow fever vaccination. A single record per CDR3 protein comes from TCRdb applying MiXCR to the 5' RACE reads. The table includes under 150,000 distinct CDR3 sequences, 7.7% detected once. Findings of the study overall: The presence of abundant clonotypes contaminating from the bulk population was possible in FACS-sorted repertoires. The secondary response was weaker but peaked faster, day 5 versus 15.

Trimming removed 4 bases at V and 4 bases at J, with 11 bases between. Germline values: CDR1 SGHDT, CDR2 YYEEEE. CDR3 size: 14 residues. This clonotype was seen only a few times. Its antigen is undetermined. The sequence was obtained from a man younger than 45 who received the YFV17D yellow fever vaccine. Here the sequenced sample was CD4+ T cells sorted from PBMCs, taken 5 days after the yellow fever booster vaccination. This chain joins TRBV5-6 and TRBJ2-2, with TRBD2 as a possible D gene (5 bases). For the CDR3, the DNA is TGTGCCAGCAGCCCCGGACTCCGCACCGGGGAGCTGTTTTTT. It yields the protein CASSPGLRTGELFF.